The rows below give T cell receptor beta chains drawn from one sample of a study of T cells in Graves' hyperthyroidism and ophthalmopathy. TCRdb ran MiXCR on the multiplex PCR reads and lists one entry per CDR3 protein. The sample lists a few hundred thousand distinct CDR3 sequences; 15% were seen once. The sequenced sample consisted of blood. The receptor source for this set is a woman aged 25 to 39 with Graves' hyperthyroidism. Each CDR3 is given with its conserved first and last residue. The D gene is left open where the match is weak. Only part of the rows carry a size: once, few, many, or a class if the clone is expanded.

>NA|TRBV28|TRBJ1-2|TRBD1
TGTGCCAGCAGTTGGGTGGGACAGGGCTATGGCTACACCTTC
CASSWVGQGYGYTF
>NA|TRBV5-6|TRBJ1-1|NA
TGTGCCAGCAGCGGGCTGACAGGAACTCTGAACACTGAAGCTTTCTTT
CASSGLTGTLNTEAFF
>NA|TRBV28|TRBJ1-4|TRBD1
TGTGCCAGCAGTACGAAACGACAGGGGTCACCTGAAAAACTGTTTTTT
CASSTKRQGSPEKLFF
>NA|TRBV2|TRBJ2-3|TRBD2
TGTGCCAGCAGGGGGACTAGCGGGACAGATACGCAGTATTTT
CASRGTSGTDTQYF
>NA|TRBV20-1|TRBJ2-3|TRBD2
TGCAGTGCAAAACCTCCGGGACTAGCATCCACAGATACGCAGTATTTT
CSAKPPGLASTDTQYF
>few|TRBV28|TRBJ2-2|TRBD1
TGTGCCAGCAGTACACAGGGGGCGGGATTGACCGGGGAGCTGTTTTTT
CASSTQGAGLTGELFF
>NA|TRBV27|TRBJ1-6|TRBD1
TGTGCCAGCAGTTTACGACAGGGGTCACTGGCCCTCCACTTT
CASSLRQGSLALHF
>many|TRBV7-2|TRBJ2-1|TRBD2
TGTGCCAGCAGCCCACTATCTAGCGGGAGAATGTCCTACAATGAGCAGTTCTTC
CASSPLSSGRMSYNEQFF
>NA|TRBV5-1|TRBJ1-1|NA
TGCGCCAGCAGCCCGGTCCAGGTTAACACTGAAGCTTTCTTT
CASSPVQVNTEAFF
>many|TRBV13|TRBJ2-1|TRBD2
TGTGCCGTGGGAGCGGGAGGGTCAAATGAGCAGTTCTTC
CAVGAGGSNEQFF
>many|TRBV30|TRBJ1-2|NA
TGTGCCTGGAGTGCAAAAACCGTGGGTCTCTATGGCTACACCTTC
CAWSAKTVGLYGYTF
>NA|TRBV10-2|TRBJ1-5|NA
TGCGCCAGCAGTGTAACATATAGCAATCAGCCCCAGCATTTT
CASSVTYSNQPQHF
>NA|TRBV29-1|TRBJ1-2|NA
TGCAGCGTTCGTGCGCCTGGACAGAACTATGGCTACACCTTC
CSVRAPGQNYGYTF
>many|TRBV6-1|TRBJ1-1|TRBD1
TGTGCCAGCGGGACAGGGTACACTGAAGCTTTCTTT
CASGTGYTEAFF
>few|TRBV5-1|TRBJ2-3|NA
TGCGCCAGCAGCTTTTCTAGCGCTGGAGATACGCAGTATTTT
CASSFSSAGDTQYF